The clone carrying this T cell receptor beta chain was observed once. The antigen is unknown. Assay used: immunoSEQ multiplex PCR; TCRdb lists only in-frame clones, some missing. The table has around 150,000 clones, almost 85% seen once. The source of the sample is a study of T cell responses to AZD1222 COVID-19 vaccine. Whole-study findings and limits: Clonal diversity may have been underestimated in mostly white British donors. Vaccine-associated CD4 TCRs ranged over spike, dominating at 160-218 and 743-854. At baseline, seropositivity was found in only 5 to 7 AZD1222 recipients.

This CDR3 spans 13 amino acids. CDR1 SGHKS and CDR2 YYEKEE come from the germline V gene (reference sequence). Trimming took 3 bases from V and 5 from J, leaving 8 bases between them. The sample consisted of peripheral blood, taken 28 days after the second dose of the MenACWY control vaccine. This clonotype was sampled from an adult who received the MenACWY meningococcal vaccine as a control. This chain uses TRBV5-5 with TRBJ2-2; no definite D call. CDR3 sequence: CASSSAWTGELFF. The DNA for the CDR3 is TGTGCCAGCAGCTCCGCCTGGACCGGGGAGCTGTTTTTT. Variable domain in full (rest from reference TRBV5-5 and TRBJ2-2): DAGVTQSPTHLIKTRGQQVTLRCSPISGHKSVSWYQQVLGQGPQFIFQYYEKEERGRGNFPDRFSARQFPNYSSELNVNALLLGDSALYLCASSSAWTGELFFGEGSRLTVL.